This TCR beta chain was documented in a study of blood T cells in healthy people across ages. General study results and limits: Older age went with lower TCR beta diversity per million T cells, in a roughly linear way.

Alongside a J-beta primer mix, a sample-barcoded 5' primer served in a second PCR lasting roughly 7 to 11 cycles. TCRdb reprocessed the 5' RACE reads via MiXCR and lists one record per CDR3 protein. The table includes hundreds of thousands of distinct CDR3 sequences, roughly 50% detected once. A note on this clonotype: Its specificity is not known.

The clonotype comes from a young man in good health. Source material: blood.

The CDR3 reads CASSPPFGTGDEKLFF. CDR3 DNA sequence: TGTGCCAGCAGCCCCCCTTTCGGGACAGGGGACGAAAAACTGTTTTTT. The V call is TRBV7-9, the J call TRBJ1-4; the match to TRBD1 covers 10 bases. Germline CDR1 reads SEHNR; CDR2 reads FQNEAQ (reference sequence). CDR3 length equals 16 residues. Unmatched junction bases numbered 11, after V lost 5 bases and J lost 8 bases.